This T cell receptor beta chain was profiled in a study of OX40 agonist ivuxolimab in advanced cancers. Study overall: Intravenous ivuxolimab was administered to patients every 2 weeks at 0.01 to 10 mg/kg. With a range of roughly 20 to 79, age averaged approximately 54 years, and about 83% were male.

Generated by immunoSEQ multiplex PCR, the TCRdb table keeps only in-frame clones and is missing some. Of about 81,000 clones listed, 90% to 95% are singletons. Concerning this clone: The antigen is undetermined.

General study findings and limits: The CD4+ and CD8+ T cells in the blood had expanded clonally by week 6 at 0.1 to 3.0 mg/kg.

The TCR was taken from an adult with an advanced solid tumor such as melanoma, head and neck, liver or kidney cancer. Sample: CD4+ or CD8+ T cells sorted from blood, taken in a trial of the OX40 agonist ivuxolimab.

The CDR3 spells CASRGCPREKLFF. CDR3 bases: TGTGCCAGCAGGGGGTGCCCGAGGGAAAAACTGTTTTTT. The genes are TRBV21-1 and TRBJ1-4. TRBV21-1 is described as a pseudogene. This CDR3 is built from 13 residues.